This T cell receptor (beta chain) was captured in a study of regulatory T cells in long-lasting Graves disease. Study findings and constraints: Those with persistent disease had in common more public clonotypes (around 2,700) than new patients (approximately 890).

The CDR3 totals 13 residues. The germline V gene has CDR1 DFQATT and CDR2 SNEGSKA (reference sequence). J gave up 3 bases and V 7 bases, and 8 bases lay outside the gene matches. Time point in this sample: newly diagnosed GD, antithyroid drugs for less than 3 months. PBMC RNA served as the TCR library source. American Thyroid Association guidelines defined Graves' disease diagnosis. This clonotype was counted at least ten times. Its specificity is unknown. Construction of TCR beta libraries relied on iRepertoire HTBI primers and on Arm-PCR targeting CDR3 regions. Via MiXCR, TCRdb re-called the multiplex PCR reads, giving one row per CDR3 protein. The table lists approximately 540,000 distinct CDR3 sequences, around 12% of them singletons, with approximately 9.6% in the top ten. Separately, the same data were catalogued under a study of T cells in Graves' hyperthyroidism and ophthalmopathy.

The chain uses TRBV20-1 and TRBJ1-2, with 7 positions matching TRBD1. This clonotype originated in a woman aged 25-40 years with Graves disease. The sample in question was peripheral blood mononuclear cells (PBMCs), obtained at new diagnosis, from a patient treated with antithyroid drugs. CDR3 sequence: CSVTTGRDYGYTF. The CDR3 DNA reads as TGCAGTGTTACGACAGGGAGAGACTATGGCTACACCTTC.